This T cell receptor (beta chain) appears in the sequencing data of a study of OX40 agonist ivuxolimab in advanced cancers. Study-level background: The dose-escalation cohort was around 83% male, with a mean age of approximately 62 years, ranging about 23 to 90. Antecedent anti-PD-1, anti-PD-L1 or anti-CTLA-4 therapy was permissible, with 35% to 40% having received some.

Any history of autoimmune disease or systemic immunosuppression disqualified patients. The method was immunoSEQ multiplex PCR; TCRdb's version includes in-frame clones alone and lacks a portion of them. Among roughly 91,000 clones, roughly 95% were seen once, and the ten largest hold around 2%. Broader study findings: Low normalized T-cell clonal expansion was additionally recorded for some nonresponders.

As for this clone: Its target is not known.

This CDR3 contains 14 residues. The J segment lost 8 bases and the V segment lost 7 bases, leaving 3 bases of the junction unmatched. Germline V gives CDR1 WSHSY, CDR2 SAAADI. The material was CD4+ or CD8+ T cells sorted from blood, obtained in a trial of the OX40 agonist ivuxolimab. V usage is TRBV10-2 and J usage is TRBJ2-1; 15 bases match TRBD2. This clonotype was sampled from an adult with an advanced solid tumor such as melanoma, head and neck, liver or kidney cancer. The CDR3 DNA follows: TGCGCCAGCACAGGACTAGCGGGGGGGGATGAGCAGTTCTTC. It yields the protein CASTGLAGGDEQFF.